Listed here are 17 T cell receptor beta chains from one sample, sequenced in a study of blood T cell repertoires in COVID-19. Sequencing was performed with immunoSEQ multiplex PCR; in TCRdb, only in-frame clones are kept and a portion is missing. The data contain 250,000 or so clones, about four fifths of them seen just once; the ten biggest clones take up 3.6%. Sequences were obtained from PBMCs or T cells enriched from blood (not recorded which). The receptors were gathered from a woman between 35 and 50 years old who had been exposed to COVID-19.

The chain employs TRBV28 and TRBJ1-2; D is ambiguous. The CDR3 extends over 12 amino acids. V was shortened by 3 bases and J by 1 base, with 3 bases between the two germline ends. Germline V lookup: CDR1 MDHEN, CDR2 SYDVKM. CDR3 DNA: TGTGCCAGCAGTTTCCATAACTATGGCTACACCTTC. Translation gives CASSFHNYGYTF.

The chain combines TRBV20-1 with TRBJ1-2; the match to TRBD1 covers 7 bases. Germline V gene data show CDR1 as DFQATT and CDR2 as SNEGSKA (reference sequence). The CDR3 spans 11 residues. J was trimmed by 8 bases and V by 8 bases; bases with no gene match: 8. The CDR3 loop reads CSTRQGSGYTF. In DNA, the CDR3 is TGCAGTACCCGACAGGGCTCGGGCTACACCTTC.

The chain employs TRBV7-9 and TRBJ1-1; D possibly corresponds to TRBD1 (5 bases). The CDR3 runs 16 residues. The V end was cut by 5 bases, the J end by 3 bases, with 19 bases between. The germline gives CDR1 SEHNR, CDR2 FQNEAQ (reference sequence). CDR3 nucleotides: TGTGCCAGCAGCCCGGGGGGGTCTAGGAGGGACACTGAAGCTTTCTTT. This translates into CASSPGGSRRDTEAFF.

This clone was picked up one time. The chain is built from TRBV5-1 and TRBJ2-3, with 14 positions matching TRBD2. With 4 bases clipped from V and 0 bases from J, the junction kept 10 bases outside the gene matches. The CDR3 contains 19 residues. Per the germline V gene, CDR1 is SGHRS and CDR2 is YFSETQ. CDR3 DNA: TGCGCCAGCAGCCGCCGGACTAGCGGGGGGCCATTAAGCACAGATACGCAGTATTTT. Amino acid sequence: CASSRRTSGGPLSTDTQYF. The variable domain in full, with the rest retrieved from reference TRBV5-1 and TRBJ2-3, is KAGVTQTPRYLIKTRGQQVTLSCSPISGHRSVSWYQQTPGQGLQFLFEYFSETQRNKGNFPGRFSGRQFSNSRSEMNVSTLELGDSALYLCASSRRTSGGPLSTDTQYFGPGTRLTVL.

The chain is built from TRBV28 and TRBJ1-1; D is unresolved. With 5 bases removed from V and 8 bases from J, the gap between germline ends came to 15 bases. CDR1 is MDHEN, CDR2 SYDVKM, per germline. CDR3 length: 13 amino acids. The CDR3 nucleotides are TGTGCCAGCAGTCTACGGGTGATCCAAGAAGCTTTCTTT. Amino acid sequence: CASSLRVIQEAFF.

The chain carries TRBV11-2 and TRBJ1-1; no definite D call. CDR3 length: 13 amino acids. The V and J ends lost 0 bases and 7 bases respectively, with 9 bases between them. Germline lookup yields CDR1 SGHAT and CDR2 FQNNGV. CDR3 loop: CASSLDRRSEAFF. Here the CDR3 DNA reads TGTGCCAGCAGCTTAGATCGACGGAGTGAAGCTTTCTTT.

The rearrangement uses TRBV5-1 and TRBJ2-1; 12 nucleotides agree with TRBD2. The germline CDR1 and CDR2 sequences are SGHRS and YFSETQ. The V gene end was trimmed by 4 bases and the J gene end by 7 bases; junction bases not matched to a gene: 6. This CDR3 is 15 amino acids long. The CDR3 loop is CASSPLAGGQNEQFF. In DNA form, the CDR3 reads TGCGCCAGCAGCCCTCTAGCGGGGGGGCAGAATGAGCAGTTCTTC.

This clone occurred a few times. The chain has TRBV28 and TRBJ1-6; D is uncertain. V was shortened by 2 bases and J by 10 bases, with 6 bases between the two germline ends. This CDR3 is 12 amino acids long. The V gene's germline CDR1 is MDHEN and CDR2 SYDVKM. As DNA, the CDR3 is TGTGCCAGCAGTTTACCGGGGTCACCCCTCCACTTT. Its protein product is CASSLPGSPLHF.

V is TRBV7-8 and J is TRBJ1-2; 8 bases match TRBD1. The CDR3 extends over 16 amino acids. The germline CDR1 and CDR2 sequences are SGHVS and FQNEAQ. V shed 3 bases and J 0 bases; nucleotides not matched to a gene: 6. DNA of the CDR3: TGTGCCAGCAGCTTGGGTGCGGACAGGGCTAACTATGGCTACACCTTC. It encodes CASSLGADRANYGYTF. Full variable domain (remainder filled in from reference TRBV7-8 and TRBJ1-2): GAGVSQSPRYKVAKRGQDVALRCDPISGHVSLFWYQQALGQGPEFLTYFQNEAQLDKSGLPSDRFFAERPEGSVSTLKIQRTQQEDSAVYLCASSLGADRANYGYTFGSGTRLTVV.

The rearrangement uses TRBV6-5 and TRBJ2-7; tentatively, D is TRBD2 (5 bases). The CDR3 runs 14 residues. Trimming shortened V by 6 bases and J by 3 bases, and 15 bases separated the two germline ends. Germline V lookup: CDR1 MNHEY, CDR2 SVGAGI. The chain's CDR3 is CASRSGFVFYEQYF. CDR3 bases: TGTGCCAGCAGAAGCGGCTTCGTTTTCTACGAGCAGTACTTC.

The chain combines TRBV7-8 with TRBJ1-5, with D tentatively TRBD1 (6 bases). CDR1 is SGHVS and CDR2 is FQNEAQ in the germline V gene. The CDR3 has 15 residues. Between the trimmed V and J ends, which lost 3 bases and 4 bases, there was a span of 13 bases. The CDR3 loop reads CASSLNRVGNQPQHF. The CDR3 bases are TGTGCCAGCAGCTTGAACAGGGTGGGGAATCAGCCCCAGCATTTT.

V usage is TRBV2 and J usage is TRBJ1-5; D gene ambiguous. The CDR3 is 16 residues long. The V end lost 4 bases, the J end lost 2 bases, and 15 bases lay between the germline ends. Germline CDR1 is SNHLY and CDR2 is FYNNEI. The CDR3 DNA reads as TGTGCCAGCAGTGGCGGCCCTGGAAGAGGCAATCAGCCCCAGCATTTT. This sequence encodes CASSGGPGRGNQPQHF.

The V and J genes are TRBV28 and TRBJ1-1; maybe TRBD1 (6 bases). V was trimmed by 8 bases and J by 1 base, leaving 14 bases between them. Germline V CDR1 and CDR2: MDHEN, SYDVKM. The CDR3 is 14 amino acids. This CDR3 is CASFGRTANTEAFF. The CDR3 coding sequence is TGTGCCAGCTTCGGGAGGACAGCGAACACTGAAGCTTTCTTT.

In the case of this clone: Sequence at one end of the junction differs from germline and may be a read error. The chain employs TRBV18 and TRBJ2-3; tentative D call: TRBD2 (6 bases). Germline values: CDR1 KGHSH, CDR2 LQKENI. The length of the CDR3 is 12 residues. CDR3 protein: CASSTSKDTQYF. CDR3 nucleotides: TGTGCCAGCTCCACTAGCAAAGATACGCAGTATTTT.

This clone was found once. This chain links TRBV3-1 (or the pseudogene TRBV3-2) with TRBJ1-2, with TRBD1 as a possible D gene (5 bases). Per the germline V gene, CDR1 is LGHDT and CDR2 is YNNKEL (reference sequence). The CDR3 has 14 amino acids. V lost 4 bases to trimming and J lost 5 bases, with 14 bases between them. CDR3 coding DNA: TGTGCCAGCAGCCTTCCCGGGACTGCTTATGGCTACACCTTC. Translated, it gives CASSLPGTAYGYTF.

This clone was observed a single time. The rearrangement links TRBV12-5 to TRBJ1-2, with D possibly matching TRBD1 (5 bases). CDR3 size: 17 residues. Per germline, CDR1 LGHNT and CDR2 FRNRAP. The V end was cut by 4 bases, the J end by 2 bases, with 20 bases between. CDR3: CASGSHWGGPPNYGYTF. Written as DNA, the CDR3 is TGTGCTAGTGGTTCACATTGGGGGGGTCCCCCCAACTATGGCTACACCTTC.

The chain couples TRBV9 to TRBJ1-1; 10 positions match TRBD1. The CDR3 is 13 amino acids. Germline assignment: CDR1 SGDLS and CDR2 YYNGEE. V shed 3 bases, J shed 5 bases, and the junction held 1 base outside the gene matches. Here the CDR3 DNA reads TGTGCCAGCAGCGCGGACAGGGGGACTGAAGCTTTCTTT. It codes for CASSADRGTEAFF.